This record concerns one TCR beta chain sequence. Its matching antigen is unknown. The data were produced by immunoSEQ multiplex PCR, yet TCRdb's version contains in-frame clones alone and is incomplete. The data hold approximately 45,000 clones, with roughly 88% observed a single time. Per the germline V gene, CDR1 is SGHRS and CDR2 is YFSETQ. V lost 4 bases and J 2 bases, leaving 18 bases between the germline ends. There are 17 residues in the CDR3. The sample is drawn from a study of T cells after posttransplantation cyclophosphamide. Study-wide results and limits: Blood and skin or GI T cell repertoires showed limited TRB overlap. After PTCy, TRB diversity resembled that of CNI/methotrexate controls. Later post-transplant blood repertoires were often dominated by donor CD8+ memory clones.

A marrow graft followed busulfan-fludarabine conditioning, with cyclophosphamide on days +3 and +4. The chain carries TRBV5-1 and TRBJ2-2; D may be TRBD2 (5 bases). The sequences come from PBMCs, collected around 63 days after allogeneic stem cell transplant with posttransplant cyclophosphamide. The sequence came from a male patient between 60 and 69 years old who received an allogeneic stem cell transplant from a related donor and was CMV-positive. Some T cells may be the graft donor's. This CDR3 is CASSHLVGVDNTGELFF. DNA for the CDR3: TGCGCCAGCAGCCATCTGGTCGGGGTCGATAACACCGGGGAGCTGTTTTTT.